The subject of this entry is one T cell receptor beta chain. There is no known antigen for this receptor. Per-base quality was not reported, and no clone a single base away is much larger than it. The source of the sample is a study of cytomegalovirus exposure and HLA in healthy donors (dated by TCRdb to about 2017). Broadly, across the study: According to an earlier analysis of 587 of the donors, about 179 million T cells yielded approximately 120 million unique TCR beta sequences and about 300 Gb of sequence data. Roughly 300 gigabases of sequencing data and around 90 million unique TCR sequences made up an early release that covered over 550 HLA-typed donors. Among the roughly 380 genotyped donors, approximately 81% belonged to the genetic ancestry cluster associated with self-reported Caucasian donors. The study aimed to test whether signatures of past pathogen exposure could be identified by cataloging public T cell receptors. Using immunosequencing, the study profiled T cell repertoires from about 620 subjects and related those repertoires to cytomegalovirus serostatus. In addition to the first cohort of approximately 670 subjects, a separate validation cohort of approximately 110 different subjects was used. To predict cytomegalovirus infection status, the study combined high-throughput TCR immunosequencing, statistical association of individual TCRs with disease status, and machine learning. A later analysis re-analyzed previously published TCR beta repertoires from roughly 690 donors and added high-resolution HLA genotyping to study TCR occurrence patterns. In the later analysis, no new phenotypic data were used to find candidate immune exposures; instead, reliance was placed on TCR beta sequences and their occurrence across donors. An earlier analysis of about 620 of the donors applied high-throughput TCR beta sequencing to assess whether each TCR beta V gene segment acted as functional or pseudogenic. Donor age, sex, ethnicity and CMV serostatus were compiled alongside the repertoire data. Genome-wide SNP genotypes for about 65% of the 666 donors were used in a later genetic analysis, which treated that subset as a discovery cohort. Every repertoire in the discovery cohort had been generated on one and the same sequencing platform. Class I and class II HLA loci were covered by the typing at four-digit resolution. Typing coverage varied by locus: roughly 629-630 donors for A, B, C, DRB1 and DQB1; around 560 for DQA1; approximately 610 for DPA1; roughly 450 for DPB1. Several DR-DQ haplotypes were handled as single units for association and clustering, since linkage in the cohort was strong. Among about 390 genotyped donors of the cohort, an average of approximately 240,000 unique TCR beta nucleotide sequences were sequenced per donor, 15% to 20% of them non-productive.

Receptor libraries were prepared by the immunoSEQ multiplex PCR assay. For the multiplex PCR, a mixture combining 60 forward primers for TCR Vbeta segments and 13 reverse primers for TCR Jbeta segments was used. Amplification of the CDR3 region of rearranged TCR beta genes was performed with a multiplex PCR assay on genomic DNA. The amplified TCR beta libraries were sequenced on the Illumina HiSeq System as 87-base-pair reads. Per the original workflow: A later analysis tallied roughly 76 million unique TCR beta chains across the 666 repertoires, and roughly 11 million of those chains were shared by two or more donors. Raw reads were error-corrected and collapsed into unique sequences with a nearest-neighbor algorithm that merged closely related sequences to remove PCR and sequencing errors. CDR3 sequences were aligned to IMGT reference sequences to assign V, D and J gene segments. For a sequence to be retained, a match of at least six nucleotides to both a V gene segment and a J gene segment was required. Rearrangements were classified as productive when the CDR3 lacked stop codons and remained in frame with V and J, and all other rearrangements were classified as non-productive. CDR3 was defined by IMGT convention, running from the second conserved V-encoded cysteine to the conserved J-encoded phenylalanine. The earlier analysis of roughly 590 of the donors excluded sequences that lacked an unambiguous match to a single V gene segment. In an earlier analysis of 587 of the donors, a V segment was called functional when productive rearrangements were above 56.7%, and segregating when the standard deviation between donors exceeded 5%. A statistical classification framework was developed to diagnose cytomegalovirus status using the catalog of TCR beta chain sequences. A later analysis assigned V and J genes by comparing TCR nucleotide sequences with IMGT/GENE-DB human TR gene sequences. Using the TCRdist pipeline, a later analysis assigned CDR3 sequences along with most-parsimonious VDJ recombination scenarios. In a later analysis, each TCR beta chain was defined by its CDR3 amino acid sequence together with its V-gene family, and reads without a unique V-gene family were excluded. A later analysis removed several hundred highly shared, low-generation-probability nucleotide sequences to deal with suspected cross-contamination and a sequencing artifact. For each public chain, a later analysis derived a clonal expansion index from normalized ranks of inferred template counts within each repertoire. A later analysis computed generation probabilities with a VDJ recombination model fitted to out-of-frame rearrangements, and checked the results against IGoR. In a later analysis, hypergeometric tests were used to score TCR-TCR, TCR-HLA and TCR-CMV co-occurrence, with a repertoire-size bias correction applied to TCR pairs. To estimate false discovery rates, a later analysis permuted the HLA or CMV assignments 20 times. In a later analysis, co-occurring TCRs were grouped using DBSCAN, and TCRdist sequence similarity was added for clustering within HLA-allele-positive subsets. For co-occurrence clustering, repertoires with fewer than 30,000 or more than 120,000 public chains were excluded, along with about five repertoires with anomalous nucleotide sharing. TCRdb stores this immuneACCESS table with in-frame sequences only. Part of the clones is absent; in the studies checked, under half of the shortfall reflects unresolved V genes, and no reason is known for the rest. Clone size and V and J calls were adopted from that table, with D and trimming inferred from the DNA. Here the sample has roughly 180,000 clones; approximately 84% occur a single time. The ten largest clones take up 4% to 6% of the sample.

The cohort consisted of fewer than 700 healthy bone marrow donors. At the time of sampling, every cohort member was nominally healthy, though immune exposures that went unrecorded were likely present. The donor tested CMV seronegative, placing the donor among the roughly 350 seronegative members of the cohort. A peripheral blood sample was collected from each donor, and TCR beta sequencing was performed on peripheral blood mononuclear cells. The Qiagen DNeasy Blood Extraction Kit was used to extract genomic DNA from the blood cell samples. The CDR3 spans 13 residues, from the cysteine through the phenylalanine. The retained sequence is limited to the CDR3, 39 bases, with the frame set at the first base. The germline V gene (reference sequence) supplies CDR1 SEHNR and CDR2 FQNEAQ. The junction shows trimming of 6 bases on V and 3 bases on J, plus 9 bases between the germline ends. Study-wide conclusions, independent of this receptor: Cytomegalovirus status was reported to be diagnosed by the classifier with high specificity and sensitivity in both the original and validation cohorts. A later analysis found that most CMV-associated TCR beta chains appeared HLA-restricted, with HLA associations seemingly driven largely by CMV exposure. An earlier analysis of several hundred of the donors showed that most TCR beta V segments appeared in productive rearrangements either about 87% or about 30% of the time, which broadly matched IMGT annotations. While some public TCRs were present in many individuals, most TCR sequences turned up only very rarely across donors. Only TCR beta chains were sequenced in this cohort, and the absence of alpha or paired-chain data limited detectable features. Compared with equally common non-associated chains, HLA-associated TCR beta chains in a later analysis were more clonally expanded and had lower generation probabilities. For the cohort, immune exposure information was limited to CMV serostatus. A further reported finding was that TCR beta sequences accurately predicted the HLA-A and HLA-B alleles for most subjects in the first cohort. Sequencing depth was assumed to be roughly uniform across donors in the presence/absence analyses, though that assumption may not hold. In a later analysis, several top co-occurrence clusters were reported to appear linked to parvovirus B19, influenza, CMV and Epstein-Barr virus. In vitro tests confirmed that three of the cytomegalovirus-associated TCR beta chains recognize cytomegalovirus antigens. In a later genetic analysis, a missense DCLRE1C variant was associated with V-gene and J-gene trimming of TCR beta chains, and the association was replicated in an independent cohort. According to a later analysis, TCR association rates differed among HLA loci, with DRB1 alleles showing the most associated TCRs and HLA-C alleles showing the fewest. A cluster of highly shared sequence variants was judged likely to be a technical artifact of the sequencing pipeline. The authors suggested that the approach could potentially be generalized to other disease states and immunological phenotypes. Because HLA typing was unavailable for some donors at each locus, only the typed subset was used in association tests. In a later analysis, some 17,000 TCR beta sequences were associated with specific HLA alleles at a false discovery rate of 0.05. Correlated functional status among segregating V segments might reflect linkage disequilibrium, but an unknown experimental factor could not be ruled out. In the study, 150 to 200 TCR beta chains were listed as associated with cytomegalovirus. When HLA alleles, especially DR and DQ, strongly co-occurred, TCR associations were difficult to assign to individual alleles. The earlier analysis of 587 of the donors excluded approximately 17 rarely observed V segments, including chromosome 9 orphons, because counts were too low. Some IMGT-functional V segments, including TRBV6-2 and TRBV6-3, could not be distinguished by the 87-base-pair reads and were therefore excluded. A later genetic analysis reported fewer N-insertions in productive TCRs among donors in an Asian-associated ancestry cluster than the roughly 620-donor mean.

The specimen sequenced was PBMCs. This receptor was obtained from a man aged 18 to 35 in good health and CMV-seronegative. The rearranged segments are TRBV7-9 and TRBJ2-1; the best D guess is TRBD1, with 5 bases matching. The CDR3 amino acid sequence is: CASRTANYNEQFF. The nucleotides read TGTGCCAGCAGGACAGCTAACTACAATGAGCAGTTCTTC.